This T cell receptor beta chain was observed in a study of blood T cell repertoires in COVID-19. Looking at the study overall: T cells, B-cell-depleted T cells, or PBMCs provided the cDNA or gDNA that served as material.

The germline CDR1 and CDR2 sequences are MGHRA and YSYEKL. The CDR3 is 18 residues long. The V segment lost 0 bases and the J segment 0 bases; nucleotides outside the gene matches: 10. Profiling relied on immunoSEQ multiplex PCR, and the TCRdb table lists in-frame clones only, not all of them. The sample consists of approximately 180,000 clones, about 90% of them appearing once. The J gene is TRBJ2-7, the V gene TRBV4-1, with 8 bases matching TRBD2. The sequence was obtained from a human donor with acute COVID-19. The donor label of this sample is uncertain. The specimen sequenced was PBMCs or T cells enriched from blood (not recorded which). The CDR3 spells CASSQDLLLGTSSYEQYF. CDR3 DNA: TGCGCCAGCAGCCAAGACCTTCTCTTAGGGACTAGCTCCTACGAGCAGTACTTC.